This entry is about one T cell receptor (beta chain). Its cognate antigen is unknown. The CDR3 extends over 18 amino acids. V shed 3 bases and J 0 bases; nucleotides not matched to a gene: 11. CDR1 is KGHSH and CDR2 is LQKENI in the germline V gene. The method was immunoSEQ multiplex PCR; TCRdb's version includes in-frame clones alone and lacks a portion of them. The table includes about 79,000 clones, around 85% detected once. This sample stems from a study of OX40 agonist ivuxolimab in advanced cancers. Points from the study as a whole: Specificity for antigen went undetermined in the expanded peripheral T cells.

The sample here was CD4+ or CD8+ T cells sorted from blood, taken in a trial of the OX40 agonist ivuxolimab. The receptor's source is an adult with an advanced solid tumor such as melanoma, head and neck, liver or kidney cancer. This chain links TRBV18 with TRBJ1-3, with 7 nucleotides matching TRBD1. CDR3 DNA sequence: TGTGCCAGCTCACCCTTCCAGGGGGGGACAAGCTCTGGAAACACCATATATTTT. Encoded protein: CASSPFQGGTSSGNTIYF.